The 30 T cell receptor beta chains listed next were all sequenced from one sample in a study of STAT5B mutations in CD4+ large granular lymphocyte leukemia. Data came from immunoSEQ multiplex PCR; TCRdb stores just in-frame clones and leaves some out. The table has about 23,000 clones, roughly 87% seen once. Sequenced: CD4+ T cells from blood buffy coats. All receptors come from a human donor in good health.

This clone has a handful of counts. J is TRBJ1-1 and V is TRBV5-1, with D tentatively TRBD1 (5 bases). Per the germline V gene, CDR1 is SGHRS and CDR2 is YFSETQ. The CDR3 has 14 amino acids. Trimming shortened V by 4 bases and J by 5 bases, and 15 bases separated the two germline ends. The CDR3 loop is CASSRTGTSTEAFF. In nucleotides, the CDR3 is TGCGCCAGCAGCCGCACCGGGACGTCTACTGAAGCTTTCTTT.

The chain employs TRBV29-1 and TRBJ2-1; 11 nucleotides line up with TRBD2. V gave up 1 base and J gave up 6 bases; unmatched junction bases: 8. The CDR3 extends over 16 amino acids. Germline CDR1 and CDR2: SQVTM and ANQGSEA. The CDR3, as DNA: TGCAGCGTTGAAGGTCTGACTAGCGGGGACATCAATGAGCAGTTCTTC. Protein sequence: CSVEGLTSGDINEQFF.

The V call is TRBV28, the J call TRBJ2-7; TRBD2 aligns across 9 bases. The CDR3 covers 15 residues. The germline V gene encodes CDR1 MDHEN and CDR2 SYDVKM. J lost 6 bases, V lost 6 bases, and 12 bases had no gene match. Here the CDR3 reads CASSKGLAKGSEQYF. The CDR3, as DNA: TGTGCCAGCAGCAAGGGACTAGCTAAGGGGAGCGAGCAGTACTTC.

The chain is built from TRBV18 and TRBJ1-6; a weak D match, TRBD1 (6 bases). This CDR3 has 15 amino acids. Germline-derived CDR1 and CDR2 are KGHSH and LQKENI. With 5 bases removed from V and 6 bases from J, the gap between germline ends came to 14 bases. The CDR3 DNA is TGTGCCAGCTCATCCTCGGACAGCCTTAATTCACCCCTCCACTTT. It encodes CASSSSDSLNSPLHF.

The chain carries TRBV27 and TRBJ1-1, with D maybe TRBD1 (6 bases). CDR1 is MNHEY, CDR2 SMNVEV, per germline (reference sequence). This CDR3 comprises 14 residues. V was shortened by 3 bases and J by 5 bases, with 13 bases between the two germline ends. CDR3 sequence: CASSLLGAGTEAFF. The CDR3 DNA reads TGTGCCAGCAGTTTGCTGGGGGCGGGAACTGAAGCTTTCTTT.

The genes are TRBV9 and TRBJ1-2; the D is unclear. The germline V gene encodes CDR1 SGDLS and CDR2 YYNGEE. With 6 bases removed from V and 7 bases from J, the gap between germline ends came to 22 bases. This CDR3 contains 15 residues. CDR3: CASNQDAGKGGGYTF. The CDR3 coding sequence is TGTGCCAGCAACCAAGACGCCGGGAAGGGAGGTGGCTACACCTTC. The complete variable domain, with remaining parts taken from reference TRBV9 and TRBJ1-2, reads DSGVTQTPKHLITATGQRVTLRCSPRSGDLSVYWYQQSLDQGLQFLIQYYNGEERAKGNILERFSAQQFPDLHSELNLSSLELGDSALYFCASNQDAGKGGGYTFGSGTRLTVV.

This clone was seen more than once but under ten times. J is TRBJ1-1 and V is TRBV28; D remains unclear. There are 14 residues in the CDR3. The germline gives CDR1 MDHEN, CDR2 SYDVKM. V was shortened by 3 bases and J by 10 bases, with 18 bases between the two germline ends. CDR3 sequence reads: CASSLQVSDWGAFF. CDR3 DNA: TGTGCCAGCAGTTTGCAGGTCTCCGACTGGGGAGCTTTCTTT.

The gene calls are TRBV5-6 and TRBJ1-6, with D perhaps TRBD1 (5 bases). The CDR3 is made up of 13 amino acids. Germline-derived CDR1 and CDR2 are SGHDT and YYEEEE. Trimming cost V 1 base and J 9 bases, with 8 bases left between them. The CDR3 loop reads CASSLRQGSPLHF. Written as DNA, the CDR3 is TGTGCCAGCAGCTTGCGTCAGGGTTCACCCCTCCACTTT.

This clone was counted only a few times. The chain is built from TRBV10-3 and TRBJ2-2; 10 bases match TRBD2. The length of the CDR3 is 15 residues. V lost 10 bases and J lost 7; bases outside the gene matches: 12. The germline V gene has CDR1 ENHRY and CDR2 SYGVKD. CDR3 coding DNA: TGTGCCACCTCTACTAGCGGGATTCAGGGCGGGGAGCTGTTTTTT. This gives the protein CATSTSGIQGGELFF.

The J gene is TRBJ1-2, the V gene TRBV5-6, with D possibly being TRBD1 (6 bases). V lost 4 bases and J lost 4, with 14 bases in between. This CDR3 has 14 residues. Germline lookup yields CDR1 SGHDT and CDR2 YYEEEE. CDR3 residues: CASSVNQGRYGYTF. DNA for the CDR3: TGTGCCAGCAGCGTGAATCAGGGGCGCTATGGCTACACCTTC. Full variable domain (remainder filled in from reference TRBV5-6 and TRBJ1-2): DAGVTQSPTHLIKTRGQQVTLRCSPKSGHDTVSWYQQALGQGPQFIFQYYEEEERQRGNFPDRFSGHQFPNYSSELNVNALLLGDSALYLCASSVNQGRYGYTFGSGTRLTVV.

This clone was seen once. The chain carries TRBV28 and TRBJ1-2; D ambiguous. The CDR3 is 13 residues long. Trimming shortened V by 2 bases and J by 3 bases, and 7 bases separated the two germline ends. Germline values: CDR1 MDHEN, CDR2 SYDVKM. For the CDR3, the DNA is TGTGCCAGCAGTTTAGGAGGTGACTATGGCTACACCTTC. Translated: CASSLGGDYGYTF.

In its sample, this clone was seen a few times. The gene calls are TRBV6-4 and TRBJ2-7; no definite D call. V was clipped by 0 bases and J by 3 bases, with 12 bases between them. CDR1 and CDR2 (germline): MRHNA, SNTAGT. This CDR3 has 15 amino acids. CDR3 sequence: CASSDSNAPVYEQYF. The CDR3 nucleotides are TGTGCCAGCAGTGACTCAAACGCCCCCGTCTACGAGCAGTACTTC.

The rearrangement joins TRBV7-2 to TRBJ1-5; D is undetermined. V was pared by 1 base and J by 9 bases, with 13 bases between. Germline V CDR1 and CDR2: SGHTA, FQGNSA. CDR3 size: 14 residues. The CDR3 region has the DNA TGTGCCAGCAGCTTAGGGGCGGGTCAAGGGCCCCAGCATTTT. It codes for CASSLGAGQGPQHF.

This clone was recorded only once. This chain connects TRBV7-4 to TRBJ2-5; D is unclear. The length of the CDR3 is 14 residues. Germline V CDR1 and CDR2: SGHVT, SQSDAQ. V lost 5 bases, J lost 5 bases, and 15 bases lay in between. CDR3 in DNA: TGTGCCAGCAGCCGATCCGGGCCGAAGGAGACCCAGTACTTC. Residues: CASSRSGPKETQYF.

This chain links TRBV7-7 with TRBJ2-2, with 8 bases that match TRBD1. The trim removed 1 base at V and 4 bases at J, leaving 2 bases unmatched. CDR1 is SSHAT, CDR2 FNYEAQ, per germline (reference sequence). This CDR3 is 15 amino acids long. The CDR3 region is CASSLGQGSTGELFF. The CDR3 DNA reads TGTGCCAGCAGCTTAGGACAGGGGAGCACCGGGGAGCTGTTTTTT.

The chain couples TRBV27 to TRBJ2-6; TRBD1 agrees at 12 bases. In germline, CDR1 is MNHEY, CDR2 SMNVEV (reference sequence). This CDR3 has 18 residues. The ends lost 5 bases at V and 2 bases at J; junction bases unmatched: 7. The CDR3 DNA reads TGTGCCAGCAGTCGATCCGGGACAGGGGGCGCTGGGGCCAACGTCCTGACTTTC. Translation: CASSRSGTGGAGANVLTF.

The chain is built from TRBV28 and TRBJ1-4, with 7 bases matching TRBD1. Germline-derived CDR1 and CDR2 are MDHEN and SYDVKM. Trimming cost V 11 bases and J 1 base; bases outside gene matches: 10. The CDR3 runs to 15 residues. CDR3 amino acids: CACLGGRGTNEKLFF. The CDR3 bases are TGTGCCTGCCTAGGGGGCCGGGGAACTAATGAAAAACTGTTTTTT.

The table lists this clone with a few counts. The chain is built from TRBV5-1 and TRBJ2-5, with 9 bases that match TRBD1. V shed 3 bases, J shed 5 bases, and the junction held 5 bases outside the gene matches. This CDR3 has 14 residues. Germline lookup yields CDR1 SGHRS and CDR2 YFSETQ. The CDR3 DNA reads TGCGCCAGCAGCTCCGGGACAGGGAGGGAGACCCAGTACTTC. Amino acids: CASSSGTGRETQYF.

CDR3: CASRMDRDTGELFF. As DNA, the CDR3 is TGTGCCAGCAGGATGGACAGGGACACCGGGGAGCTGTTTTTT. This rearrangement joins TRBV2 to TRBJ2-2, with TRBD1 matching 8 bases. CDR1 and CDR2 from the germline V gene are SNHLY and FYNNEI. The CDR3 totals 14 residues. The V segment lost 6 bases and the J segment 3 bases; nucleotides outside the gene matches: 3.

The chain employs TRBV4-2 and TRBJ1-5; 7 positions agree with TRBD1. The length of the CDR3 is 14 residues. Germline CDR1 reads LGHNA; CDR2 reads YNFKEQ. V gave up 5 bases and J gave up 3 bases; unmatched junction bases: 4. The CDR3 DNA follows: TGTGCCAGCAGCGAACAGGGGCACAATCAGCCCCAGCATTTT. It specifies CASSEQGHNQPQHF.

This clone was seen just once. The chain links TRBV5-5 to TRBJ2-7; D gene uncertain. CDR1 and CDR2 (germline): SGHKS, YYEKEE (reference sequence). The CDR3 covers 14 residues. V was shortened by 0 bases and J by 2 bases, with 9 bases between the two germline ends. CDR3 in DNA: TGTGCCAGCAGCTTGGGGCACGGGCCCTACGAGCAGTACTTC. This translates into CASSLGHGPYEQYF.

This clone was observed a single time. The chain recombines TRBV9 with TRBJ1-3; D possibly corresponds to TRBD1 (5 bases). Germline CDR1 reads SGDLS; CDR2 reads YYNGEE. The V end lost 4 bases, the J end lost 4 bases, and 21 bases lay between the germline ends. This CDR3 contains 17 residues. CDR3 DNA: TGTGCCAGCAGCCGTCCCGGGACGCTGTCGGGAGGAAACACCATATATTTT. It translates to CASSRPGTLSGGNTIYF.

The chain is built from TRBV10-3 and TRBJ2-7; a weak D match, TRBD2 (6 bases). V lost 8 bases and J lost 0, with 8 bases in between. CDR3 length: 12 amino acids. Germline lookup yields CDR1 ENHRY and CDR2 SYGVKD. In nucleotides, the CDR3 is TGTGCCATCGGGCGGGACTCCTACGAGCAGTACTTC. Its translation: CAIGRDSYEQYF.

V is TRBV7-9 and J is TRBJ1-4; possibly TRBD1 for D (5 bases). The CDR3 loop spans 15 amino acids. V was shortened by 4 bases and J by 3 bases, with 12 bases between the two germline ends. Germline V gene lookup returns CDR1 SEHNR and CDR2 FQNEAQ (reference sequence). The CDR3 spells CASSSTDSANEKLFF. The CDR3 DNA is TGTGCCAGCAGCTCAACAGACAGTGCTAATGAAAAACTGTTTTTT.

In its sample, this clone was seen a few times. The J gene is TRBJ1-1, the V gene TRBV4-3; no reliable D call. Per the germline V gene, CDR1 is LGHNA and CDR2 is YSLEER. V shed 1 base and J shed 7 bases, with 13 bases lying between them. The CDR3 runs 14 residues. CDR3 amino acids: CASSQAARYGEAFF. The CDR3 nucleotides are TGCGCCAGCAGCCAAGCCGCCAGGTATGGTGAAGCTTTCTTT.

V gene TRBV7-6 combines with J gene TRBJ2-1; TRBD2 might be the D (6 bases). The CDR3 loop spans 13 amino acids. Germline CDR1 reads SGHVS; CDR2 reads FNYEAQ. The V end was cut by 4 bases, the J end by 3 bases, with 7 bases between. The DNA of the CDR3 is TGTGCCAGCAGCTCGGGACTCTACAATGAGCAGTTCTTC. It codes for CASSSGLYNEQFF.

The chain links TRBV2 to TRBJ1-5; D gene uncertain. Looked up from germline, CDR1 is SNHLY and CDR2 is FYNNEI. The V end lost 2 bases, the J end lost 0 bases, and 8 bases lay between the germline ends. The CDR3 contains 15 residues. The CDR3 sequence: CASSESNYSNQPQHF. CDR3 nucleotide sequence: TGTGCCAGCAGTGAATCGAACTATAGCAATCAGCCCCAGCATTTT.

The V call is TRBV18, the J call TRBJ2-1; TRBD2 agrees at 8 bases. After removal of 7 bases from V and 1 base from J, the junction contained 3 bases not matched to a gene. This CDR3 comprises 14 residues. Germline CDR1 and CDR2: KGHSH and LQKENI. The CDR3 spells CASLSGGSYNEQFF. The CDR3 coding sequence is TGTGCCAGCTTATCGGGAGGGTCCTACAATGAGCAGTTCTTC.

The rearrangement joins TRBV7-3 to TRBJ2-7, with TRBD1 matching over 10 bases. The V gene end was trimmed by 5 bases and the J gene end by 5 bases; junction bases not matched to a gene: 6. Looked up from germline, CDR1 is SGHTA and CDR2 is FQGTGA. CDR3 length: 14 residues. CDR3 loop: CASSRQGASDEQYF. CDR3 sequence (DNA): TGTGCCAGCAGCCGACAGGGGGCCAGCGACGAGCAGTACTTC. Full variable domain (missing parts from reference TRBV7-3 and TRBJ2-7): GAGVSQTPSNKVTEKGKYVELRCDPISGHTALYWYRQSLGQGPEFLIYFQGTGAADDSGLPNDRFFAVRPEGSVSTLKIQRTERGDSAVYLCASSRQGASDEQYFGPGTRLTVT.

This chain links TRBV7-2 with TRBJ2-1; unclear D gene. CDR1 is SGHTA, CDR2 FQGNSA, per germline. Trimming took 4 bases from V and 8 from J, leaving 12 bases between them. There are 13 residues in the CDR3. The DNA of the CDR3 is TGTGCCAGCAGCTCCTACATGGGCGATGAGCAGTTCTTC. Residues: CASSSYMGDEQFF.